Listed below are T cell receptor beta chains from one sample, sequenced in a study of T cell responses to AZD1222 COVID-19 vaccine. Repertoires were generated with immunoSEQ multiplex PCR, while TCRdb's copy carries only in-frame clones and drops some. The table includes tens of thousands of clones, about 89% detected once. Sequencing used peripheral blood, obtained 28 days after the second AZD1222 dose. All receptors come from an adult who received the AZD1222 COVID-19 vaccine. The CDR3 runs from the conserved cysteine through the conserved F or W. A D gene is named only where the DNA matches it firmly. The listing skips clone size in some rows; elsewhere it reads once, few, many or a size class.

V	J	size	D	CDR3	DNA
TRBV12-5	TRBJ1-2	medium-sized	NA	CASGLPGAVYGYTF	TGTGCTAGTGGTTTGCCGGGGGCGGTCTATGGCTACACCTTC
TRBV18	TRBJ2-7	once	TRBD2	CASSQLAGESYEQYF	TGTGCCAGCTCCCAACTAGCGGGGGAATCCTACGAGCAGTACTTC
TRBV5-6	TRBJ2-1	NA	NA	CASSAYNEQFF	TGTGCCAGCAGCGCTTACAATGAGCAGTTCTTC
TRBV5-1	TRBJ2-3	NA	NA	CASSGGAHWPDTQYF	TGCGCCAGCAGCGGCGGTGCTCATTGGCCAGATACGCAGTATTTT
TRBV7-9	TRBJ1-2	NA	NA	CASSVHRDTNYGYTF	TGTGCCAGCAGCGTTCACAGGGACACTAACTATGGCTACACCTTC
TRBV19	TRBJ1-5	NA	NA	CASSITAPYSNQPQHF	TGTGCCAGTAGTATAACAGCCCCATATAGCAATCAGCCCCAGCATTTT
TRBV12-3/TRBV12-4	TRBJ2-3	NA	NA	CASRRQSTDTQYF	TGTGCCAGCAGGCGACAGAGCACAGATACGCAGTATTTT
TRBV5-4	TRBJ1-1	once	TRBD1	CASSFRQGANLAYQAFF	TGTGCCAGCAGCTTTAGGCAGGGGGCGAATCTAGCCTACCAAGCTTTCTTT
TRBV19	TRBJ1-2	NA	NA	CASSGQNYGYTF	TGTGCCAGTAGTGGTCAGAACTATGGCTACACCTTC
TRBV6-5	TRBJ1-2	NA	NA	CASSLGPLLANYGYTF	TGTGCCAGCAGTTTGGGGCCCCTACTAGCTAACTATGGCTACACCTTC
TRBV5-8	TRBJ2-3	NA	NA	CASSFQGGPDTQYF	TGTGCCAGCAGCTTTCAAGGAGGCCCAGATACGCAGTATTTT
TRBV12-5	TRBJ1-1	NA	NA	CASGDNGNTEAFF	TGTGCTAGTGGCGACAACGGGAACACTGAAGCTTTCTTT
TRBV5-1	TRBJ2-3	NA	NA	CASSSGPLGTQYF	TGCGCCAGCAGCTCGGGCCCTTTGGGTACGCAGTATTTT
TRBV18	TRBJ2-1	NA	TRBD2	CASSPGGIGGSSYNEQFF	TGTGCCAGCTCACCTGGGGGAATCGGGGGGAGCTCCTACAATGAGCAGTTCTTC
TRBV6-1	TRBJ1-2	NA	TRBD1	CATCFQGGNPYGYTF	TGTGCCACCTGTTTCCAGGGGGGGAATCCCTATGGCTACACCTTC
TRBV5-6	TRBJ2-7	NA	TRBD2	CASRASGGKEQYF	TGTGCCAGCAGGGCTAGCGGGGGGAAGGAGCAGTACTTC
TRBV5-5	TRBJ1-4	NA	NA	CASSLGSATNEKLFF	TGTGCCAGCAGCTTGGGTTCGGCAACTAATGAAAAACTGTTTTTT
TRBV5-4	TRBJ1-6	NA	TRBD1	CASSYGTGDSPLHF	TGTGCCAGCAGCTACGGGACAGGGGATTCACCCCTCCACTTT
TRBV5-1	TRBJ2-1	NA	NA	CASSWGFSKGGLPSSYNEQFF	TGCGCCAGCAGCTGGGGGTTCTCGAAGGGGGGCCTTCCTAGCTCCTACAATGAGCAGTTCTTC
TRBV9	TRBJ1-3	once	NA	CASSVDRSSGNTIYF	TGTGCCAGCAGCGTCGACAGGAGCTCTGGAAACACCATATATTTT
TRBV5-1	TRBJ2-2	once	NA	CASSLDRDNTGELFF	TGCGCCAGCAGCTTGGACAGAGACAACACCGGGGAGCTGTTTTTT
TRBV27	TRBJ1-2	NA	TRBD1	CASSTDRDPNYGYTF	TGTGCCAGCAGTACCGACAGGGATCCGAACTATGGCTACACCTTC
TRBV30	TRBJ2-7	few	NA	CAWSQPGDRGYEQYF	TGTGCCTGGAGTCAACCGGGGGATAGGGGTTACGAGCAGTACTTC
TRBV7-2	TRBJ2-2	NA	NA	CASSARLGDGELFF	TGTGCCAGCAGCGCACGCTTAGGGGACGGGGAGCTGTTTTTT
TRBV9	TRBJ2-1	NA	TRBD2	CASSVGSGGYNEQFF	TGTGCCAGCAGCGTCGGTAGCGGGGGTTACAATGAGCAGTTCTTC
TRBV19	TRBJ2-1	NA	NA	CAVTRVELGNEQFF	TGTGCCGTTACCAGGGTTGAGTTGGGCAATGAGCAGTTCTTC
TRBV6-2/TRBV6-3	TRBJ1-4	few	NA	CASSYLRHGLWEKLFF	TGTGCCAGCAGTTACTTAAGACACGGCCTGTGGGAAAAACTGTTTTTT
TRBV5-4	TRBJ1-1	few	NA	CASSGAPNTEAFF	TGTGCCAGCAGCGGGGCCCCGAACACTGAAGCTTTCTTT
TRBV7-8	TRBJ2-1	NA	NA	CASSLDTQSYNEQFF	TGTGCCAGCAGCTTGGACACCCAATCCTACAATGAGCAGTTCTTC
TRBV3-1/TRBV3-2	TRBJ1-4	NA	NA	CASSTTDLGEKLFF	TGTGCCAGCAGCACCACGGATTTGGGTGAAAAACTGTTTTTT
TRBV6-5	TRBJ1-2	NA	NA	CASSKTGDYGYTF	TGTGCCAGCAGTAAGACCGGGGACTATGGCTACACCTTC
TRBV29-1	TRBJ1-2	NA	NA	CSVEDGWGSGNYGYTF	TGCAGCGTTGAAGATGGGTGGGGGTCGGGGAACTATGGCTACACCTTC
TRBV5-1	TRBJ2-3	NA	NA	CASSLLSLGGAQYF	TGCGCCAGCAGCTTACTTTCCCTTGGTGGTGCGCAGTATTTT
TRBV25-1	TRBJ2-3	NA	NA	CASSDVQGRFADTQYF	TGTGCCAGCAGTGATGTGCAGGGAAGGTTTGCAGATACGCAGTATTTT
TRBV19	TRBJ2-1	NA	NA	CASSIIRGAYNEQFF	TGTGCCAGTAGTATTATAAGGGGCGCCTACAATGAGCAGTTCTTC
TRBV5-1	TRBJ2-2	few	TRBD2	CASSLSLAETGELFF	TGCGCCAGCAGCTTGTCCCTAGCGGAAACCGGGGAGCTGTTTTTT
TRBV7-2	TRBJ1-4	NA	NA	CASSLRLATNEKLFF	TGTGCCAGCAGCTTGCGCCTGGCAACTAATGAAAAACTGTTTTTT
TRBV7-9	TRBJ1-6	NA	NA	CASSSGSSNSPLHF	TGTGCCAGCAGCTCAGGTAGTAGCAATTCACCCCTCCACTTT
TRBV29-1	TRBJ1-1	once	TRBD1	CSVNRGWNTEAFF	TGCAGCGTGAACAGGGGTTGGAACACTGAAGCTTTCTTT
TRBV3-1/TRBV3-2	TRBJ2-1	few	TRBD1	CASSPGTVYNEQFF	TGTGCCAGCAGCCCCGGGACAGTCTACAATGAGCAGTTCTTC
TRBV18	TRBJ1-2	NA	NA	CASSPFAGESYGYTF	TGTGCCAGCTCCCCATTCGCAGGGGAATCCTATGGCTACACCTTC
TRBV12-5	TRBJ1-6	once	NA	CASGLRFNSPLHF	TGTGCTAGTGGTTTGAGGTTTAATTCACCCCTCCACTTT
TRBV3-1/TRBV3-2	TRBJ2-7	few	NA	CASSMEPYEQYF	TGTGCCAGCAGCATGGAACCCTACGAGCAGTACTTC
TRBV6-5	TRBJ1-1	once	NA	CASSRKGLNAEAFF	TGTGCCAGCAGTCGTAAGGGACTCAACGCTGAAGCTTTCTTT
TRBV6-2/TRBV6-3	TRBJ2-3	NA	NA	CASSYSILAGDTQYF	TGTGCCAGCAGTTACTCGATACTAGCAGGTGATACGCAGTATTTT
TRBV29-1	TRBJ1-2	NA	NA	CSSGEEYNYGYTF	TGCAGCTCCGGGGAAGAATATAACTATGGCTACACCTTC
TRBV7-6	TRBJ2-7	NA	TRBD1	CASSLAGTGTYEQYF	TGTGCCAGCAGCCTGGCCGGGACAGGTACCTACGAGCAGTACTTC
TRBV19	TRBJ2-1	once	NA	CASSMRWLASYNEQFF	TGTGCCAGTAGTATGAGGTGGCTGGCCTCCTACAATGAGCAGTTCTTC
TRBV4-1	TRBJ2-2	NA	TRBD2	CASSPLTSGRNTGELFF	TGCGCCAGCAGCCCCTTGACTAGCGGGCGAAACACCGGGGAGCTGTTTTTT
TRBV19	TRBJ2-3	NA	TRBD2	CASSNLAGGRDTQYF	TGTGCCAGTAGCAATCTAGCGGGGGGGCGAGATACGCAGTATTTT
TRBV18	TRBJ1-3	NA	TRBD1	CASSLGQGSSGNTIYF	TGTGCCAGCTCCCTTGGACAGGGGAGCTCTGGAAACACCATATATTTT
TRBV5-1	TRBJ1-1	NA	NA	CASSLVAGSGTEAFF	TGCGCCAGCAGCTTGGTTGCGGGGAGTGGTACTGAAGCTTTCTTT
TRBV6-4	TRBJ2-1	NA	TRBD2	CASSERTSGAYNEQFF	TGTGCCAGCAGTGAAAGGACTAGCGGGGCCTACAATGAGCAGTTCTTC
TRBV18	TRBJ1-5	NA	NA	CASSLNSGTSGNQPQHF	TGTGCCAGCTCACTGAACTCCGGGACAAGTGGCAATCAGCCCCAGCATTTT
TRBV6-1	TRBJ2-3	NA	TRBD2	CASSEVGLAGIDTQYF	TGTGCCAGCAGTGAAGTGGGACTAGCGGGGATAGATACGCAGTATTTT
TRBV25-1	TRBJ1-1	NA	NA	CASSNTGRAFF	TGTGCCAGCAGCAACACAGGGCGGGCTTTCTTT
TRBV5-1	TRBJ1-2	NA	NA	CASRKGTGDYGYTF	TGCGCCAGCAGAAAAGGGACGGGGGACTATGGCTACACCTTC
TRBV5-1	TRBJ1-4	NA	NA	CASSRDPVNEKLFF	TGCGCCAGCAGCCGGGACCCGGTTAATGAAAAACTGTTTTTT
TRBV19	TRBJ1-2	NA	NA	CASSILPGTLYGYTF	TGTGCCAGTAGTATATTGCCCGGGACACTTTATGGCTACACCTTC